Presented here are 25 T cell receptor beta chains from one specimen sequenced in a study of T cell repertoires in cytomegalovirus infection. TCRdb called the reads again in MiXCR, with one record for every CDR3 protein. The data hold nearly 550,000 distinct CDR3 sequences, with 16% observed a single time. The sample comprised CD8+ T cells from PBMCs. These receptors all come from a human donor in good health (CMV status not recorded). Some clones in this sample may be carry-over from other donors' samples.

At least ten counts were recorded for this clonotype. The rearrangement joins TRBV10-2 to TRBJ1-2; possible D gene TRBD1, 5 bases. V dropped 3 bases and J dropped 2 bases, with 16 bases sitting between them. Germline lookup yields CDR1 WSHSY and CDR2 SAAADI. The CDR3 consists of 16 residues. CDR3 sequence: CASSDIRAGLNYGYTF. The CDR3 coding sequence is TGCGCCAGCAGTGACATTCGGGCAGGGTTAAACTATGGCTACACCTTC.

The chain is built from TRBV7-3 and TRBJ2-7; D not certain. Trimming stripped 1 base from V and 9 bases from J, with 16 bases between. Germline CDR1 SGHTA, CDR2 FQGTGA. The CDR3 has 14 amino acids. CDR3 sequence reads: CASSLNPPPNVQYF. The CDR3 DNA is TGTGCCAGCAGCTTAAATCCCCCCCCAAACGTGCAGTACTTC. The variable domain in full, with the rest retrieved from reference TRBV7-3 and TRBJ2-7, is GAGVSQTPSNKVTEKGKYVELRCDPISGHTALYWYRQSLGQGPEFLIYFQGTGAADDSGLPNDRFFAVRPEGSVSTLKIQRTERGDSAVYLCASSLNPPPNVQYFGPGTRLTVT.

The chain combines TRBV5-5 with TRBJ1-2; maybe TRBD1 (6 bases). Germline assignment: CDR1 SGHKS and CDR2 YYEKEE (reference sequence). Trimming pared 4 bases from V and 3 bases from J, leaving 13 bases between. CDR3 length: 14 amino acids. The DNA for the CDR3 is TGTGCCAGCAGCGATGGACAGAGGTACTATGGCTACACCTTC. Translating gives CASSDGQRYYGYTF.

This clonotype has a handful of counts. V and J are TRBV13 and TRBJ1-6, with a possible D match to TRBD1 (6 bases). The germline V gene has CDR1 PRHDT and CDR2 FYEKMQ (reference sequence). The CDR3 extends over 13 amino acids. V shed 0 bases and J shed 18 bases, with 15 bases lying between them. CDR3 region: CASSLGFRGRTHF. The CDR3 DNA reads as TGTGCCAGCAGCTTAGGGTTCCGGGGGCGAACCCACTTT.

This rearrangement joins TRBV25-1 to TRBJ2-5; D ambiguous. The length of the CDR3 is 13 residues. Trimming cost V 5 bases and J 3 bases, with 10 bases left between them. The germline CDR1 and CDR2 sequences are MGHDK and SYGVNS. DNA of the CDR3: TGTGCCAGCAGTTTAACGGACGAAGAGACCCAGTACTTC. Its protein product is CASSLTDEETQYF.

This clonotype turned up a few times. J is TRBJ2-3 and V is TRBV10-3; TRBD2 matches at 10 bases. CDR3 size: 14 residues. Germline V lookup: CDR1 ENHRY, CDR2 SYGVKD. V lost 3 bases, J lost 5 bases, and 2 bases stayed unmatched. CDR3 bases: TGTGCCATCAGTGATCTAGCGGGGGTAGATACGCAGTATTTT. Translating it yields CAISDLAGVDTQYF.

This clonotype has at least ten counts. The chain carries TRBV7-2 and TRBJ2-3; 7 nucleotides agree with TRBD2. Per germline, CDR1 SGHTA and CDR2 FQGNSA. The length of the CDR3 is 16 residues. V dropped 0 bases and J dropped 2; count of bases not matched to a gene: 5. The CDR3 bases are TGTGCCAGCAGCTTAGCCCCTGGGGACTACACAGATACGCAGTATTTT. As protein: CASSLAPGDYTDTQYF.

This clonotype was observed many times. The genes are TRBV7-9 and TRBJ2-5; D may be TRBD2 (5 bases). Trimming left V 5 bases short and J 2 bases short, with 12 bases between. CDR1 is SEHNR and CDR2 is FQNEAQ in the germline V gene (reference sequence). This CDR3 has 14 amino acids. The CDR3 protein is CASSPQTTQETQYF. CDR3 DNA: TGTGCCAGCAGCCCGCAGACTACACAAGAGACCCAGTACTTC.

This clonotype was found many times. This chain links TRBV6-1 with TRBJ2-7, with 7 nucleotides matching TRBD1. V gave up 4 bases and J gave up 5 bases; unmatched junction bases: 5. Germline V CDR1 and CDR2: MNHNS, SASEGT. This CDR3 spans 13 amino acids. CDR3 bases: TGTGCCAGCAGTGCCACAGGGGTCGACGAGCAGTACTTC. Protein: CASSATGVDEQYF.

The sample holds many counts of this clonotype. The J gene is TRBJ1-2, the V gene TRBV7-9, with TRBD1 as a possible D gene (5 bases). The germline V and J ends were trimmed by 5 bases and 7 bases, with 20 bases remaining between them. The germline V gene has CDR1 SEHNR and CDR2 FQNEAQ (reference sequence). The CDR3 loop spans 15 amino acids. CDR3 DNA: TGTGCCAGCAGCCCGGGACTTGGAGGGAGTACTGGCTACACCTTC. This sequence encodes CASSPGLGGSTGYTF.

The chain joins TRBV15 to TRBJ2-7, with D possibly TRBD2 on 6 matching bases. V was trimmed by 1 base and J by 2 bases, leaving 12 bases between them. Germline-derived CDR1 and CDR2 are LNHNV and YYDKDF (reference sequence). The CDR3 consists of 15 residues. In DNA, the CDR3 is TGTGCCACCAGCAGAGGTAGGGGAGGCACCTACGAGCAGTACTTC. Its translation: CATSRGRGGTYEQYF.

At least ten counts were recorded for this clonotype. The chain joins TRBV12-3 or TRBV12-4 to TRBJ2-7; D is possibly TRBD1 (5 bases). Trimming took 1 base from V and 2 from J, leaving 6 bases between them. This CDR3 is 13 amino acids long. CDR3 residues: CASSLDRPYEQYF. CDR3 nucleotide sequence: TGTGCCAGCAGTTTAGACAGGCCCTACGAGCAGTACTTC.

This clonotype was recorded at least ten times. This chain uses TRBV7-9 with TRBJ2-2; 14 bases are a match to TRBD2. The CDR3 runs to 17 residues. CDR1 is SEHNR and CDR2 is FQNEAQ in the germline V gene (reference sequence). V lost 7 bases, J lost 2 bases, and 6 bases stayed unmatched. The CDR3 region is CASIPGLAGANTGELFF. CDR3 bases: TGTGCCAGCATCCCGGGACTAGCGGGAGCAAACACCGGGGAGCTGTTTTTT.

This clonotype was counted only a few times. The chain couples TRBV7-9 to TRBJ1-2, with TRBD1 as a possible D gene (6 bases). V was cut by 5 bases and J by 2 bases, with 15 bases left in between. This CDR3 spans 15 amino acids. Looked up from germline, CDR1 is SEHNR and CDR2 is FQNEAQ (reference sequence). CDR3 nucleotide sequence: TGTGCCAGCAGCGGCTGGGACACCTTGAACTATGGCTACACCTTC. Amino acid sequence: CASSGWDTLNYGYTF. Filled out from reference TRBV7-9 and TRBJ1-2, the complete variable domain reads DTGVSQNPRHKITKRGQNVTFRCDPISEHNRLYWYRQTLGQGPEFLTYFQNEAQLEKSRLLSDRFSAERPKGSFSTLEIQRTEQGDSAMYLCASSGWDTLNYGYTFGSGTRLTVV.

The chain carries TRBV13 and TRBJ2-7, with 12 bases fitting TRBD1. Trimming at V came to 2 bases and at J to 7 bases, leaving 9 bases not matched to a gene. The germline V gene encodes CDR1 PRHDT and CDR2 FYEKMQ (reference sequence). The CDR3 is made up of 16 amino acids. In DNA, the CDR3 is TGTGCCAGCAGCTTACCGCCGGGACAGGGGGCATGGGAGCAGTACTTC. The encoded protein is CASSLPPGQGAWEQYF.

This clonotype was recorded only once. Possible read error: a much larger clone is one base away. The CDR3 spells CATSLRAAPHYEQYF. The DNA for the CDR3 is TGTGCCACCAGCTTACGGGCAGCACCCCATTACGAGCAGTACTTC. V is TRBV7-6 and J is TRBJ2-7, with D hard to call. This CDR3 has 15 amino acids. Germline assignment: CDR1 SGHVS and CDR2 FNYEAQ.

This clonotype was seen many times. CDR3: CASSPGQNTEAFF. In DNA, the CDR3 is TGTGCCAGCAGTCCGGGACAGAACACTGAAGCTTTCTTT. The rearrangement uses TRBV7-3 and TRBJ1-1; TRBD1 is a possible D gene (6 bases). Germline CDR1 is SGHTA and CDR2 is FQGTGA. CDR3 length: 13 residues. V lost 6 bases and J lost 1, with 9 bases in between.

The V gene is TRBV5-1, the J gene TRBJ2-7, with D possibly being TRBD1 (6 bases). V was trimmed by 6 bases and J by 2 bases, leaving 18 bases between them. CDR1 is SGHRS and CDR2 is YFSETQ in the germline V gene. This CDR3 is 15 amino acids long. CDR3 in amino acids: CASNLQDRSPYEQYF. Written as DNA, the CDR3 is TGCGCCAGCAACCTCCAAGACAGGTCCCCCTACGAGCAGTACTTC.

The DNA of the CDR3 is TGTGCCGGAGACAGGGGGCATGACAAAAACATTCAGTACTTC. It encodes CAGDRGHDKNIQYF. V is TRBV2 and J is TRBJ2-4; 10 bases map to TRBD1. CDR3 length: 14 amino acids. J lost 3 bases, V lost 11 bases, and 7 bases had no gene match. Germline values: CDR1 SNHLY, CDR2 FYNNEI. The full variable domain, rest sourced from reference TRBV2 and TRBJ2-4, is EPEVTQTPSHQVTQMGQEVILRCVPISNHLYFYWYRQILGQKVEFLVSFYNNEISEKSEIFDDQFSVERPDGSNFTLKIRSTKLEDSAMYFCAGDRGHDKNIQYFGAGTRLSVL.

The rearrangement uses TRBV6-5 and TRBJ2-2; no definite D call. From germline, CDR1 is MNHEY and CDR2 SVGAGI. V lost 11 bases and J 7 bases, leaving 26 bases between the germline ends. The CDR3 covers 16 residues. The DNA of the CDR3 is TGTGCCGTTGGGCGCTCTACGACCTTGTTCATCGGGGAGCTGTTTTTT. This sequence encodes CAVGRSTTLFIGELFF.

Comments on this clonotype: This likely comes from a read error, as the CDR3 has no conserved phenylalanine or tryptophan at its end. It is unclear where the CDR3 begins or ends on the DNA, so no DNA is shown, and the CDR3 is as TCRdb lists it. The genes are TRBV7-6 and TRBJ2-1; the DNA was not used to check the table's D call, TRBD2. From germline, CDR1 is SGHVS and CDR2 FNYEAQ. The CDR3 contains 15 residues when both ends are counted. This CDR3 is CASSLIAATYNEQLL.

This clonotype was seen repeatedly, ten times or more. The rearrangement uses TRBV12-3 or TRBV12-4 and TRBJ2-7; 7 bases align to TRBD2. J lost 0 bases, V lost 5 bases, and 7 bases had no gene match. The CDR3 has 15 residues. The CDR3 sequence is CASSPSSGASYEQYF. The DNA for the CDR3 is TGTGCCAGCAGTCCCAGCAGCGGGGCCTCCTACGAGCAGTACTTC.

The table lists this clonotype with a few counts. This chain joins TRBV27 and TRBJ2-5, with TRBD1 matching over 9 bases. Per germline, CDR1 MNHEY and CDR2 SMNVEV (reference sequence). V lost 9 bases, J lost 5 bases, and 16 bases stayed unmatched. CDR3 length equals 16 residues. CDR3 coding DNA: TGTGCCAGTACCACGTTAAATGACAGGGGGAGCGAGACCCAGTACTTC. It encodes CASTTLNDRGSETQYF.

This clonotype was seen only a few times. CDR3 nucleotide sequence: TGCGCCAGCAGCTTGGCGACGGGGGGGCTGTACTTC. This codes for CASSLATGGLYF. This chain uses TRBV5-1 with TRBJ2-5; TRBD2 matches 8 bases. The V gene end was trimmed by 0 bases and the J gene end by 13 bases; junction bases not matched to a gene: 5. Germline CDR1 is SGHRS and CDR2 is YFSETQ. The CDR3 length is 12 residues.

This chain links TRBV14 with TRBJ1-2; D unclear. CDR3 length equals 16 residues. Germline V CDR1 and CDR2: SGHDN, FVKESK. The V and J ends lost 1 base and 3 bases respectively, with 15 bases between them. In DNA form, the CDR3 reads TGTGCCAGCAGCCAAGCGGCCAATTGGCCCTACTATGGCTACACCTTC. Translating it yields CASSQAANWPYYGYTF. The whole variable domain, remainder taken from reference TRBV14 and TRBJ1-2, is EAGVTQFPSHSVIEKGQTVTLRCDPISGHDNLYWYRRVMGKEIKFLLHFVKESKQDESGMPNNRFLAERTGGTYSTLKVQPAELEDSGVYFCASSQAANWPYYGYTFGSGTRLTVV.